The clone carrying this T cell receptor beta chain has more than one count but fewer than ten. With 2 bases clipped from V and 9 bases from J, the junction kept 3 bases outside the gene matches. The germline V gene encodes CDR1 LGHDT and CDR2 YNNKEL (reference sequence). The CDR3 covers 14 residues. This sample stems from a study of blood T cell repertoires in COVID-19. Turning to the study itself: The origin of the acute and convalescent COVID-19 samples was the United States, Italy and Spain.

Method: immunoSEQ multiplex PCR; TCRdb's copy keeps in-frame clones and lacks some. The data hold tens of thousands of clones, with more than 75% observed a single time. Material for sequencing was peripheral blood. This rearrangement joins TRBV3-1 (or the pseudogene TRBV3-2) to TRBJ1-6; 8 bases map to TRBD1. The source of this sequence is a human donor in a cohort sampled during active COVID-19. CDR3 in amino acids: CASSQQGAISPLHF. The CDR3 nucleotides are TGTGCCAGCAGCCAACAGGGGGCCATTTCACCCCTCCACTTT.